The subject of this entry is one TCR beta chain. This record belongs to a study of cytomegalovirus exposure and HLA in healthy donors. Primers included in the PCR were 60 Vbeta and 13 Jbeta primers. Sequenced by immunoSEQ multiplex PCR; TCRdb stores in-frame clones only, minus some. This sample contains approximately 93,000 clones. The germline V gene encodes CDR1 MGHDK and CDR2 SYGVNS. The CDR3 totals 15 residues. V was clipped by 1 base and J by 1 base, with 10 bases between them. This TCR was recovered from a woman in her thirties in good health and CMV-seronegative. The sample was PBMCs. The chain carries TRBV25-1 and TRBJ1-1; a possible D gene is TRBD1 (6 bases). The CDR3 nucleotides are TGTGCCAGCAGTGAATTAGCAGGGGAGAACACTGAAGCTTTCTTT. Residues: CASSELAGENTEAFF.